A selection of T cell receptor beta chains follows, all from one sample in a study of T cells in Graves' hyperthyroidism and ophthalmopathy. TCRdb re-derived calls from the multiplex PCR reads in MiXCR, one entry per CDR3 protein. The table includes more than 300,000 distinct CDR3 sequences, 18% detected once. Sequenced input: blood. The receptors here all came from a man younger than 35 with Graves' ophthalmopathy. The CDR3 runs from the conserved cysteine through the conserved F or W. Fields, in order: D gene, CDR3 length, V gene, J gene, CDR3 protein. D genes are given only for firm matches.

TRBD1,13,TRBV20-1,TRBJ1-2,CSAPTGGEGGYTF
TRBD1,13,TRBV5-8,TRBJ2-1,CASSFDRVGEQFF
NA,13,TRBV6-1,TRBJ1-4,CASEGSTNEKLFF
NA,15,TRBV18,TRBJ2-1,CASSPHPGSYNEQFF
NA,13,TRBV5-8,TRBJ2-7,CASSPDTSDEQYF
NA,11,TRBV5-8,TRBJ1-2,CASSLGPGYTF
NA,13,TRBV24-1,TRBJ2-5,CATSRGGSETQYF
NA,11,TRBV20-1,TRBJ2-1,CSATLPTTQFF
NA,17,TRBV4-1,TRBJ1-5,CASSQVRAFGGNQPQHF
TRBD2,15,TRBV5-1,TRBJ2-3,CASSFSGGPTDTQYF
TRBD1,14,TRBV3-1,TRBJ1-1,CASRRTGGFTEAFF
NA,16,TRBV15,TRBJ2-7,CATSRGGPQDGYEQYF
TRBD1,15,TRBV7-9,TRBJ2-7,CASSPRAGGLREQYF
TRBD2,15,TRBV11-1,TRBJ2-5,CASSSRLAGQETQYF
TRBD1,13,TRBV28,TRBJ2-3,CASRDRGTDTQYF
TRBD1,14,TRBV20-1,TRBJ1-6,CSAETGGVNSPLHF
TRBD1,17,TRBV10-3,TRBJ1-5,CAISESVGQISNQPQHF
TRBD1,14,TRBV28,TRBJ1-5,CASSFGTASQPQHF
NA,14,TRBV4-1,TRBJ2-3,CASSGGGETDTQYF
NA,14,TRBV13,TRBJ2-3,CASSPQTGPDTQYF
TRBD2,15,TRBV9,TRBJ2-7,CASSVSSGGSYEQYF
NA,16,TRBV24-1,TRBJ2-3,CATSEAGTTSTDTQYF
NA,15,TRBV15,TRBJ2-5,CATSPVGGGGETQYF
TRBD1,15,TRBV4-1,TRBJ2-7,CASSQGQGNPYEQYF
NA,17,TRBV6-5,TRBJ1-5,CASSYSIQGQSNQPQHF
NA,11,TRBV29-1,TRBJ1-2,CSVEEDYGYTF
NA,14,TRBV5-1,TRBJ1-4,CASRNWGTNEKLFF
NA,13,TRBV20-1,TRBJ1-1,CSAHVRPDTEAFF
NA,15,TRBV4-1,TRBJ1-2,CASSQVSAANYGYTF
TRBD2,16,TRBV11-2,TRBJ2-5,CASSLELAGGQETQYF
NA,13,TRBV6-1,TRBJ1-2,CASSESIGYGYTF
NA,15,TRBV6-5,TRBJ1-6,CASSFEGIYNSPLHF
NA,15,TRBV5-4,TRBJ2-3,CASSEQAAPTDTQYF
NA,11,TRBV6-1,TRBJ2-3,CAGSGGDTQYF
TRBD1,19,TRBV3-1,TRBJ1-6,CASSQGTFDRGSYNSPLHF
NA,15,TRBV7-6,TRBJ2-5,CASSSQSLNRETQYF
NA,15,TRBV9,TRBJ2-3,CASSVGEGRTDTQYF
NA,12,TRBV12-3/TRBV12-4,TRBJ1-5,CASSYGNQPQHF
NA,18,TRBV3-1,TRBJ1-1,CASSPGGGTGLMNTEAFF
TRBD1,16,TRBV10-2,TRBJ1-1,CASSREGTGPEAEAFF
NA,16,TRBV7-9,TRBJ2-7,CASSPRFREFNYEQYF
TRBD1,18,TRBV19,TRBJ1-5,CASSIGLGQGLGNQPQHF
NA,16,TRBV27,TRBJ1-6,CASSPLEREFISPLHF
NA,12,TRBV6-2/TRBV6-3,TRBJ1-1,CASRNGRLEAFF
TRBD2,15,TRBV9,TRBJ2-1,CASSVGLAEYNEQFF
NA,14,TRBV20-1,TRBJ2-2,CSASRDSNTGELFF
NA,14,TRBV12-3/TRBV12-4,TRBJ2-3,CASSSQTSTDTQYF
NA,13,TRBV11-2,TRBJ1-4,CAGCSSPIEKLFF
NA,14,TRBV10-2,TRBJ2-7,CASGGGLAPYEQYF
TRBD1,18,TRBV11-1,TRBJ2-7,CASSYNFASDRGSDEQYF